This note documents a single TCR beta chain sequence. The data are from a study of low-dose radiotherapy and immunotherapy resistance in tumors. Alpha and beta chains were covered, as first-strand cDNA relied on TRAV- and TRBV-specific primers. A constant-region primer paired with the V-primer adapter amplified TCRs over around 18 PCR cycles. TCRdb passed the reads through MiXCR, listing each CDR3 protein once. The table lists some 60,000 distinct CDR3 sequences, 26% of them singletons. Time point: before trial treatment. The therapy administered to donors comprised nivolumab, ipilimumab, aspirin, low-dose cyclophosphamide and low-dose radiotherapy. The V end lost 0 bases, the J end lost 1 base, and 8 bases lay between the germline ends. CDR3 length: 15 residues. Germline V gene sequence: CDR1 KGHDR, CDR2 SFDVKD.

The starting material was PBMCs, obtained before treatment. The rearrangement links TRBV24-1 to TRBJ2-5; D possibly corresponds to TRBD1 (6 bases). The clonotype originates from a male donor with rectosigmoid adenocarcinoma. CDR3 sequence: CATSDLSGVQETQYF. The CDR3 DNA follows: TGTGCCACCAGTGATTTGTCAGGGGTCCAAGAGACCCAGTACTTC.